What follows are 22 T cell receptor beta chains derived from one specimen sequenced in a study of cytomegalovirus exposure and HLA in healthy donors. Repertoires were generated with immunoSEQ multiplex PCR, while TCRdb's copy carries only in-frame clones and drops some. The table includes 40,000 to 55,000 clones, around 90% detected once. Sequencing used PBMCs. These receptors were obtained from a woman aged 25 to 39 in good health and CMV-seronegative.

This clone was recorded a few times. CDR3 nucleotide sequence: TGTGCCAGCAGTTTATCCCTGGAGGGCCGCTATGGCTACACCTTC. This translates into CASSLSLEGRYGYTF. This sequence joins TRBV28 and TRBJ1-2; D not resolved. Trimming pared 1 base from V and 4 bases from J, leaving 13 bases between. CDR1 is MDHEN and CDR2 is SYDVKM in the germline V gene. The CDR3 totals 15 residues.

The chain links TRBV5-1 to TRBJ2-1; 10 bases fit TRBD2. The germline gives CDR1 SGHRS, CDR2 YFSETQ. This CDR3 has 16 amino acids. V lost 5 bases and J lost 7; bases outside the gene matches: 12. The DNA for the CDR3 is TGCGCCAGCAGTTCCGGAGCGGGAGGGCCAAGGAATGAGCAGTTCTTC. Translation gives CASSSGAGGPRNEQFF.

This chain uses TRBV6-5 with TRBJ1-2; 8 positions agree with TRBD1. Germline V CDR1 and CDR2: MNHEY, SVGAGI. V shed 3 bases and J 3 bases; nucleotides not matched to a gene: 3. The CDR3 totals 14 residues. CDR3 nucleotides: TGTGCCAGCAGTTATCACAGGGGGGACTATGGCTACACCTTC. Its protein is CASSYHRGDYGYTF.

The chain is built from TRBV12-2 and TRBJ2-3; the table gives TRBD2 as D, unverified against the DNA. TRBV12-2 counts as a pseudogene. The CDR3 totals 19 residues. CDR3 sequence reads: CASRSTSDGTSGSTDTQYF. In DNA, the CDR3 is TGTGCAAGTCGCTCAACCTCTGACGGGACTAGCGGGAGCACAGATACGCAGTATTTT.

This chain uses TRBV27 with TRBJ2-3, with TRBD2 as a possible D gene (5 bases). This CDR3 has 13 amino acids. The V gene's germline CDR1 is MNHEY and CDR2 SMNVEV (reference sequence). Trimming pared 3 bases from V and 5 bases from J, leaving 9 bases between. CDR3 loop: CASSFRGRDTQYF. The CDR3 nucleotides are TGTGCCAGCAGTTTTCGAGGGCGAGATACGCAGTATTTT.

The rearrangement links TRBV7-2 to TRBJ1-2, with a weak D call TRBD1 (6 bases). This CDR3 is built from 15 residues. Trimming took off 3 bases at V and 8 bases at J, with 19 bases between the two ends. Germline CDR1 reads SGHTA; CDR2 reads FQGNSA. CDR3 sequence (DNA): TGTGCCAGCAGCTTCACTTACTCAGGGGCCGCGGGCTACACCTTC. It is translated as CASSFTYSGAAGYTF.

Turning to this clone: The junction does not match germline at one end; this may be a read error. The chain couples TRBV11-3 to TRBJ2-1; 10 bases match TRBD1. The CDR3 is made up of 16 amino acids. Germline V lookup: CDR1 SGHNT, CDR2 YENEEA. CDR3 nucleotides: TGCGCCAGCAGCCTCCTAGGACAGGGGGATTACAATGAGCAGTTCTTC. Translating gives CASSLLGQGDYNEQFF. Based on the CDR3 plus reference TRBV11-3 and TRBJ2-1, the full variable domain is EAGVVQSPRYKIIEKKQPVAFWCNPISGHNTLYWYLQNLGQGPELLIRYENEEAVDDSQLPKDRFSAERLKGVDSTLKIQPAELGDSAVYLCASSLLGQGDYNEQFFGPGTRLTVL.

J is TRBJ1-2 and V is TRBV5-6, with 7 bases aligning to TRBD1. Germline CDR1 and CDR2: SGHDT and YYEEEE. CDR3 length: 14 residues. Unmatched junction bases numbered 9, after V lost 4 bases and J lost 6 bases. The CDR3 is CASSATGTVNGYTF. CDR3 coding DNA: TGTGCCAGCAGCGCCACCGGGACAGTAAATGGCTACACCTTC.

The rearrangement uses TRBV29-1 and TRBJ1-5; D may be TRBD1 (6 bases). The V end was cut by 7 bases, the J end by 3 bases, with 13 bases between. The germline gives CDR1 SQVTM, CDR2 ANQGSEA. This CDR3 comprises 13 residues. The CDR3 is CSARTAINQPQHF. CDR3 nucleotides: TGCAGCGCCCGGACAGCAATCAATCAGCCCCAGCATTTT.

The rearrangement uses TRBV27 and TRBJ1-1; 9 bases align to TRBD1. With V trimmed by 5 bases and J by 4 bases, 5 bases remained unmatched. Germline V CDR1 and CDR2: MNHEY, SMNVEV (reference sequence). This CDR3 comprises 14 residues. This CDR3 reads CASSPRTGATEAFF. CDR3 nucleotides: TGTGCCAGCAGTCCACGGACAGGGGCCACTGAAGCTTTCTTT.

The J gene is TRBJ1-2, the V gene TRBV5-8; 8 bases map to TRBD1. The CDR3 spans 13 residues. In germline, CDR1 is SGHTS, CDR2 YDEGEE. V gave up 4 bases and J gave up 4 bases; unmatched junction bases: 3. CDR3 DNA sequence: TGTGCCAGCAGCCCGACAGGGGCCTATGGCTACACCTTC. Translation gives CASSPTGAYGYTF.

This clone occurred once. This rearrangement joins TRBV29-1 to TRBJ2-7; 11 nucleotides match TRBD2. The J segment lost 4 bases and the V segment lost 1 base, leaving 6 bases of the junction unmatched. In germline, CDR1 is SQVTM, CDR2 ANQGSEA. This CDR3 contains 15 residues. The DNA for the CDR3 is TGCAGCGTTGAAGCCACTAGCGGGAGTTATTACGAGCAGTACTTC. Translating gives CSVEATSGSYYEQYF.

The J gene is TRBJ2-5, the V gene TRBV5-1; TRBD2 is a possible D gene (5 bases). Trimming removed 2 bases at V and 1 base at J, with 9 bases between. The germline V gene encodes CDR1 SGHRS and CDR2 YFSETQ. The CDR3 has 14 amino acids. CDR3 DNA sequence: TGCGCCAGCAGCTTAAACGGAGGCCAAGAGACCCAGTACTTC. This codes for CASSLNGGQETQYF.

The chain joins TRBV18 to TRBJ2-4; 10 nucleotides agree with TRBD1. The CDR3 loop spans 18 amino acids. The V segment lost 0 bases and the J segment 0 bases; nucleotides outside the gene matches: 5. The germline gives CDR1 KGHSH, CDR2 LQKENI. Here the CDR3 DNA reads TGTGCCAGCTCACCACCGGGACAGGGGACCATAGCCAAAAACATTCAGTACTTC. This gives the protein CASSPPGQGTIAKNIQYF.

DNA of the CDR3: TGTGCCAGCAGCGTACAATCCTGGGGGGCAGATACGCAGTATTTT. Residues: CASSVQSWGADTQYF. The genes are TRBV9 and TRBJ2-3, with TRBD2 as a possible D gene (6 bases). Germline V gives CDR1 SGDLS, CDR2 YYNGEE. The CDR3 runs 15 residues. V dropped 1 base and J dropped 4 bases, with 13 bases sitting between them. The full variable domain, in which reference TRBV9 and TRBJ2-3 provide the parts outside the CDR3, is DSGVTQTPKHLITATGQRVTLRCSPRSGDLSVYWYQQSLDQGLQFLIQYYNGEERAKGNILERFSAQQFPDLHSELNLSSLELGDSALYFCASSVQSWGADTQYFGPGTRLTVL.

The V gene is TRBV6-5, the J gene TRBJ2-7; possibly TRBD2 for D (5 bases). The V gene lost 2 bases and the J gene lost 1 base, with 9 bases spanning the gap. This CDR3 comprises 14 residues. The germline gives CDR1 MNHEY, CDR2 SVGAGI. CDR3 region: CASSYEGSSYEQYF. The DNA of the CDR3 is TGTGCCAGCAGTTACGAGGGTAGTTCCTACGAGCAGTACTTC.

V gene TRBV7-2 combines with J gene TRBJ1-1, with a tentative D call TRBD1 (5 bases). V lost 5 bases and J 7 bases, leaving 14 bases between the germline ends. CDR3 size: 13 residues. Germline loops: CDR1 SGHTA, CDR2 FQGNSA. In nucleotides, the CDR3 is TGTGCCAGCAGCGTCGCAGGGAAGGGTGAAGCTTTCTTT. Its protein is CASSVAGKGEAFF.

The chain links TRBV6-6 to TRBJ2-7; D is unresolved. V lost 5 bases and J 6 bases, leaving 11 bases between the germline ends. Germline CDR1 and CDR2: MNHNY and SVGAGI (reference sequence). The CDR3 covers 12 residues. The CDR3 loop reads CASSRDIGEQYF. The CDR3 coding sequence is TGTGCCAGCAGTCGAGATATCGGCGAGCAGTACTTC.

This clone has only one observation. The CDR3 region is CASSLEGTSGRLGEQFF. The CDR3 DNA sequence: TGTGCCAGCAGCCTAGAGGGGACTAGCGGGAGGCTAGGTGAGCAGTTCTTC. The V and J genes are TRBV4-2 and TRBJ2-1; 15 bases fit TRBD2. The V gene's germline CDR1 is LGHNA and CDR2 YNFKEQ. V shed 4 bases and J 9 bases; nucleotides not matched to a gene: 10. This CDR3 has 17 residues.

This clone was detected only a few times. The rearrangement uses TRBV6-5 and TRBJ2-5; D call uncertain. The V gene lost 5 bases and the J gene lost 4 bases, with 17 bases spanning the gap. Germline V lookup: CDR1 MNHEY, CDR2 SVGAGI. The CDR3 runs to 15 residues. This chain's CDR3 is CASSSLLGTLETQYF. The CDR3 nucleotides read TGTGCCAGCAGTAGTCTTCTCGGTACTCTAGAGACCCAGTACTTC.

This chain's CDR3 is CAIRGPGQVTTNYGYTF. The CDR3 DNA reads TGTGCCATCAGAGGGCCGGGACAGGTCACCACAAACTATGGCTACACCTTC. V and J are TRBV10-3 and TRBJ1-2; 8 bases agree with TRBD1. Unmatched junction bases numbered 14, after V lost 6 bases and J lost 2 bases. This CDR3 is built from 17 residues. Germline assignment: CDR1 ENHRY and CDR2 SYGVKD.

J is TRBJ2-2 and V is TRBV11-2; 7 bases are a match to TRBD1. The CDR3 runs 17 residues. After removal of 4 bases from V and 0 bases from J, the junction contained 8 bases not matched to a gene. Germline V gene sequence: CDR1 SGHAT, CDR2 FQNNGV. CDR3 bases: TGTGCCAGCAGCTGGATTACAGGGGAAACGAACACCGGGGAGCTGTTTTTT. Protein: CASSWITGETNTGELFF. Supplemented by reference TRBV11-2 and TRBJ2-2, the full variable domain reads EAGVAQSPRYKIIEKRQSVAFWCNPISGHATLYWYQQILGQGPKLLIQFQNNGVVDDSQLPKDRFSAERLKGVDSTLKIQPAKLEDSAVYLCASSWITGETNTGELFFGEGSRLTVL.